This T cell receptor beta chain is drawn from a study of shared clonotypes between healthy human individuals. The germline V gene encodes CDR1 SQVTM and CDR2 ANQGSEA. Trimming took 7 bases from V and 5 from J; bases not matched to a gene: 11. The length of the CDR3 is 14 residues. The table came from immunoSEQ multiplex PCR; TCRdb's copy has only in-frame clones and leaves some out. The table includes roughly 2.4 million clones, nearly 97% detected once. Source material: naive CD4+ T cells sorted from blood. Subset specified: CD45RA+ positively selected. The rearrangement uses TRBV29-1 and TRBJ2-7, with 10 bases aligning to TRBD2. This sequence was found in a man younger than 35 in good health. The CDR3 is CSAGRLAGDHEQYF. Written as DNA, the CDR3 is TGCAGCGCTGGGCGTCTAGCGGGAGACCACGAGCAGTACTTC.